Included here is one TCR beta chain sequence, with context. As yet, its antigen is unknown. cDNA synthesis used the whole RNA isolate, giving expressed TCRB sequences. Sequencing used immunoSEQ multiplex PCR; TCRdb keeps in-frame clones, though not all of them. The sample contains about 40,000 clones, around half of which appear only once. This entry comes from a study of beta chain features in type 1 diabetes. General observations from the study: Possibly, sequencing cDNA over-represented cells that had high TCR expression levels. Shortening that was moderate but significant affected the TCRB CDR3s of Type 1 diabetes patients in all four CD4+ subsets.

Germline CDR1 and CDR2: SNHLY and FYNNEI. V was shortened by 8 bases and J by 4 bases, with 13 bases between the two germline ends. The CDR3 sequence is 13 residues long. This rearrangement joins TRBV2 to TRBJ2-3; D possibly corresponds to TRBD2 (7 bases). Sequencing used central memory CD4+ T cells from blood. This TCR was sampled from a woman between 18 and 30 years old in good health. The CDR3 DNA reads TGTGCCAGCGGGGGGGGGCCGCCAGATACGCAGTATTTT. Amino acids: CASGGGPPDTQYF.